These T cell receptor beta chains were read from a single sample in a study of blood T cell repertoires in COVID-19. Clones were sequenced by immunoSEQ multiplex PCR, and TCRdb holds only the in-frame ones, with some missing. The data hold about 370,000 clones, with over 75% observed a single time. Source material: peripheral blood. Receptor source: a woman aged 30 to 39 with COVID-19, enrolled during active disease. Each CDR3 is given with its conserved first and last residue. D genes are given only for firm matches. Expanded clones are given a class, and other clones once, few, many or no size at all.

>TRBV18|TRBD2|.|TRBJ2-1
CASSQLAGAGNEQFF
TGTGCCAGCTCTCAGCTAGCGGGAGCGGGGAATGAGCAGTTCTTC
>TRBV5-6|TRBD2|.|TRBJ2-7
CASSLAGGTYEQYF
TGTGCCAGCAGCTTGGCGGGAGGAACCTACGAGCAGTACTTC
>TRBV2|TRBD1|.|TRBJ1-1
CASPKDRANTEAFF
TGTGCCAGCCCCAAGGACAGGGCGAACACTGAAGCTTTCTTT
>TRBV19|.|.|TRBJ2-1
CASSTSYPREQFF
TGTGCCAGTAGTACTTCCTACCCCAGGGAGCAGTTCTTC
>TRBV23-1|TRBD2|.|TRBJ2-7
CASSQSGLAVTVYEQYF
TGCGCCAGCAGTCAATCAGGGCTAGCGGTAACCGTGTACGAGCAGTACTTC
>TRBV28|TRBD1|once|TRBJ1-1
CASIPQGQGYTEAFF
TGTGCCAGCATCCCACAAGGACAGGGGTACACTGAAGCTTTCTTT
>TRBV3-1/TRBV3-2|.|.|TRBJ1-2
CASSQDPQGWGYTF
TGTGCCAGCAGCCAAGATCCCCAGGGTTGGGGCTACACCTTC
>TRBV6-2/TRBV6-3|.|.|TRBJ2-6
CASIPRPGTLLAGSGANVLTF
TGTGCCAGCATCCCGCGTCCCGGGACACTATTAGCTGGCTCTGGGGCCAACGTCCTGACTTTC
>TRBV5-6|TRBD1|.|TRBJ2-7
CASSLDRGAQYF
TGTGCCAGCAGCTTAGACAGGGGAGCGCAGTACTTC
>TRBV6-5|TRBD1|.|TRBJ2-1
CASRDPGGARNEQFF
TGTGCCAGCAGGGATCCAGGGGGCGCGAGAAATGAGCAGTTCTTC
>TRBV30|TRBD1|once|TRBJ1-2
CAWYPGGFVYGYTF
TGTGCCTGGTACCCAGGGGGATTCGTCTATGGCTACACCTTC
>TRBV19|.|.|TRBJ1-1
CASSIHGEGAFF
TGTGCCAGTAGTATACACGGGGAGGGAGCTTTCTTT
>TRBV28|.|.|TRBJ1-4
CASSSPQNEKLFF
TGTGCCAGCAGTTCACCCCAGAATGAAAAACTGTTTTTT
>TRBV3-1/TRBV3-2|.|few|TRBJ2-5
CASSPHPGGTQYF
TGTGCCAGCAGTCCTCATCCAGGAGGGACCCAGTACTTC
>TRBV30|.|.|TRBJ1-5
CAWSGGGSLKPQHF
TGTGCCTGGAGTGGAGGAGGGTCCCTAAAGCCCCAGCATTTT
>TRBV5-1|TRBD2|.|TRBJ2-7
CASSPLGRGGPYEQYF
TGCGCCAGCAGCCCCCTCGGGAGGGGGGGGCCCTACGAGCAGTACTTC
>TRBV6-5|.|few|TRBJ2-7
CASTTTWANYEQYF
TGTGCCAGCACCACCACTTGGGCCAACTACGAGCAGTACTTC
>TRBV5-4|.|.|TRBJ2-5
CASSLSPTEQETQYF
TGTGCCAGCAGCTTGTCGCCTACCGAGCAAGAGACCCAGTACTTC
>TRBV28|.|.|TRBJ1-1
CASTSIIGVNTEAFF
TGTGCCAGCACTTCGATCATCGGGGTAAACACTGAAGCTTTCTTT
>TRBV4-2|.|.|TRBJ2-7
CASSQVLGSREQYF
TGTGCCAGCAGCCAAGTCCTCGGTTCGCGGGAGCAGTACTTC
>TRBV7-9|TRBD1|.|TRBJ2-4
CASSPPGQVVKNIQYF
TGTGCCAGCAGCCCACCGGGACAGGTGGTCAAAAACATTCAGTACTTC
>TRBV7-2|TRBD1|.|TRBJ2-4
CASSSPPTGTGRDIQYF
TGTGCCAGCAGCTCTCCCCCAACCGGGACAGGGAGAGACATTCAGTACTTC
>TRBV27|.|.|TRBJ2-6
CASSVYSGANVLTF
TGTGCCAGCAGCGTTTACTCTGGGGCCAACGTCCTGACTTTC
>TRBV10-3|TRBD2|.|TRBJ2-7
CAISLLAGGDEQYF
TGTGCCATCAGTCTGCTAGCGGGAGGGGACGAGCAGTACTTC
>TRBV5-6|TRBD1|.|TRBJ1-6
CASSFRTGGDNSPLHF
TGTGCCAGCAGCTTCCGGACAGGGGGCGATAATTCACCCCTCCACTTT
>TRBV9|.|.|TRBJ1-1
CASSVRDILNTEAFF
TGTGCCAGCAGCGTTAGGGACATTTTGAACACTGAAGCTTTCTTT
>TRBV10-1|TRBD2|.|TRBJ2-1
CASSESEREGDYEQFF
TGCGCCAGCAGTGAGTCGGAGCGGGAGGGCGATTATGAGCAGTTCTTC
>TRBV29-1|TRBD1|.|TRBJ2-7
CSVELDRGYEQYF
TGCAGCGTTGAATTGGACAGGGGGTATGAGCAGTACTTC
>TRBV5-1|TRBD1|.|TRBJ1-2
CASSTGQGNYGYTF
TGCGCCAGCAGCACCGGACAGGGCAACTATGGCTACACCTTC